The source of this T cell receptor (beta chain) is a study of shared clonotypes between healthy human individuals. Concerning this clone itself: Its matching antigen is unknown.

V was shortened by 1 base and J by 5 bases, with 11 bases between the two germline ends. This CDR3 is built from 15 residues. The germline V gene has CDR1 WNHNN and CDR2 SYGVQD (reference sequence). The authors' processing: Filtering differed since immunoSEQ provided only junctions, with no quality scores. Method: immunoSEQ multiplex PCR; TCRdb's copy keeps in-frame clones and lacks some. V and J calls plus clone size are reproduced from that table; the DNA served to infer D and trimming. The sample holds 2 million to 2.5 million clones, almost 96% seen once. Study results and limitations: Richness estimates generally favored naive over memory subsets.

This chain joins TRBV10-1 and TRBJ1-4, with D perhaps TRBD1 (6 bases). This receptor was obtained from a man aged 18 to 35 in good health. What was sequenced was naive CD4+ T cells sorted from blood. The subset is: CD45RA+ positively selected. Here the CDR3 DNA reads TGCGCCAGCAGTGAGTTTCAGGGGAGAAATGAAAAACTGTTTTTT. Translation gives CASSEFQGRNEKLFF.